This T cell receptor beta chain was documented in a study of tumor-infiltrating lymphocytes in primary liver carcinoma. Total RNA (roughly 540 ng) served as template for TCR beta cDNA synthesis primed by a constant-region primer. The TCR beta library was amplified through three nested multiplex PCR rounds in a modified ARM-PCR procedure. The first two PCR rounds used TRBV1-TRBV30 forward primers with a C-beta reverse primer, around 10 cycles each. TCRdb redid the calling of the multiplex PCR reads with MiXCR, one entry per CDR3 protein. The table lists approximately 120,000 distinct CDR3 sequences, under 65% of them singletons. Each 20-30 mg portion of unsorted bulk tissue served as the source for co-extraction of RNA and DNA. V shed 5 bases, J shed 6 bases, and the junction held 8 bases outside the gene matches. CDR1 is SGHAT, CDR2 FQNNGV, per germline. The CDR3 length is 15 residues.

Sequencing was done on a sample of liver tumor tissue from sampling region 3. Regarding subset: tumor region T3, left-lateral pole. The V gene is TRBV11-2, the J gene TRBJ2-1; 9 bases align to TRBD2. This sequence was found in a woman aged 55-69 years with primary liver carcinoma and hepatitis B virus infection. CDR3 protein: CASSVWREGPNEQFF. The CDR3 nucleotides are TGTGCCAGCAGCGTATGGCGGGAGGGCCCCAATGAGCAGTTCTTC.